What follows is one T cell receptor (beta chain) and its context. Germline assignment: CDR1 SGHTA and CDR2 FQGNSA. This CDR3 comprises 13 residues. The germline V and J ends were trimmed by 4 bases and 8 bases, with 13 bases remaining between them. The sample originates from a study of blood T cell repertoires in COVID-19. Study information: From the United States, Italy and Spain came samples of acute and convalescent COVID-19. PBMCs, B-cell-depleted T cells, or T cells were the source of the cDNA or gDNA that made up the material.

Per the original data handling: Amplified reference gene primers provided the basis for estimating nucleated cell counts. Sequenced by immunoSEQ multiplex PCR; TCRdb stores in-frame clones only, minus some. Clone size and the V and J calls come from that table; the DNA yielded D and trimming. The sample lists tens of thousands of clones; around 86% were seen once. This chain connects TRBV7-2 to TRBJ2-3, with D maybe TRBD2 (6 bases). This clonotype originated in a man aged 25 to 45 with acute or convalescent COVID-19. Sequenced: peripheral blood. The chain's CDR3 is CASSSTGRITQYF. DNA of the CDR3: TGTGCCAGCAGCTCGACGGGGAGGATTACGCAGTATTTT.